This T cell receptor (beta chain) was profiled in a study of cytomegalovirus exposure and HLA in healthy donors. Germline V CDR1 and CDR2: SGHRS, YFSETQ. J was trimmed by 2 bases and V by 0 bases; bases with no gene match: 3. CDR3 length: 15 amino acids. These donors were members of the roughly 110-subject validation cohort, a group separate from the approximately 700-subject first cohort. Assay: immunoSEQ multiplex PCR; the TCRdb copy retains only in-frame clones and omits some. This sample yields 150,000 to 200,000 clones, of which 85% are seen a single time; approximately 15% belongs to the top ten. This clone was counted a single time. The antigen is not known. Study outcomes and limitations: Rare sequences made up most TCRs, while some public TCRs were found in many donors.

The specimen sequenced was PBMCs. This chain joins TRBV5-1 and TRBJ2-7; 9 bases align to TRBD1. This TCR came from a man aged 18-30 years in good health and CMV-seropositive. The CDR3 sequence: CASSLGQGGPYEQYF. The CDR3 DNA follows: TGCGCCAGCAGCTTGGGACAGGGGGGTCCCTACGAGCAGTACTTC.